Below are 6 T cell receptor beta chains sequenced from a single sample in a study of OX40 agonist ivuxolimab in advanced cancers. Profiling relied on immunoSEQ multiplex PCR, and the TCRdb table lists in-frame clones only, not all of them. The repertoire has some 100,000 clones, about 90% of them found once; the top ten carry 0.81%. The specimen was CD4+ or CD8+ T cells sorted from blood, collected in a trial of the OX40 agonist ivuxolimab. These receptors all stem from an adult with an advanced solid tumor such as melanoma, head and neck, liver or kidney cancer.

A note on this clone: At the DNA level, this CDR3 is encoded by other sequences in the same sample as well. This rearrangement joins TRBV5-1 to TRBJ2-2; 7 positions match TRBD1. J gave up 7 bases and V 0 bases, and 3 bases lay outside the gene matches. The CDR3 is made up of 14 amino acids. Germline lookup yields CDR1 SGHRS and CDR2 YFSETQ. The CDR3 bases are TGCGCCAGCAGCTTGGGACAGGGTGGCGGGGAGCTGTTTTTT. Encoded protein: CASSLGQGGGELFF.

The chain employs TRBV30 and TRBJ2-1; D perhaps matches TRBD2 (7 bases). Germline V gene sequence: CDR1 GTSNPN, CDR2 SVGIG (reference sequence). The V end was cut by 2 bases, the J end by 6 bases, with 14 bases between. This CDR3 spans 14 amino acids. CDR3 amino acids: CAWSRGGAGNEQFF. DNA of the CDR3: TGTGCCTGGAGTCGCGGGGGCGCGGGCAATGAGCAGTTCTTC.

V is TRBV10-3 and J is TRBJ1-5, with D uncertain. Trimming removed 10 bases at V and 1 base at J, with 8 bases between. Looked up from germline, CDR1 is ENHRY and CDR2 is SYGVKD. The CDR3 spans 12 residues. The CDR3 nucleotides read TGTGCCAGCGCGCCAAGCAATCAGCCCCAGCATTTT. Protein sequence: CASAPSNQPQHF.

The chain employs TRBV11-3 and TRBJ2-5, with D possibly being TRBD2 (6 bases). The germline V gene encodes CDR1 SGHNT and CDR2 YENEEA. The length of the CDR3 is 11 residues. The V gene lost 1 base and the J gene lost 11 bases, with 8 bases spanning the gap. CDR3: CASSLGGRQYF. The CDR3 region has the DNA TGTGCCAGCAGCTTAGGAGGGAGGCAGTACTTC.

As for this clone: This specimen includes other DNA sequences encoding the same CDR3. The V gene is TRBV7-9, the J gene TRBJ1-4; no clear D. V dropped 5 bases and J dropped 8 bases, with 9 bases sitting between them. Per the germline V gene, CDR1 is SEHNR and CDR2 is FQNEAQ (reference sequence). This CDR3 contains 12 residues. CDR3 protein: CASSREGEKLFF. Here the CDR3 DNA reads TGTGCCAGCAGCCGGGAGGGAGAAAAACTGTTTTTT.

The V call is TRBV5-1, the J call TRBJ2-5, with 10 bases aligning to TRBD1. The V and J ends lost 1 base and 2 bases, in that order; junction bases with no gene match: 2. The CDR3 sequence is 15 residues long. Germline V CDR1 and CDR2: SGHRS, YFSETQ. CDR3 coding DNA: TGCGCCAGCAGCTTGAGGACAGGGGGACAAGAGACCCAGTACTTC. Its protein is CASSLRTGGQETQYF. The full variable domain, rest sourced from reference TRBV5-1 and TRBJ2-5, is KAGVTQTPRYLIKTRGQQVTLSCSPISGHRSVSWYQQTPGQGLQFLFEYFSETQRNKGNFPGRFSGRQFSNSRSEMNVSTLELGDSALYLCASSLRTGGQETQYFGPGTRLLVL.